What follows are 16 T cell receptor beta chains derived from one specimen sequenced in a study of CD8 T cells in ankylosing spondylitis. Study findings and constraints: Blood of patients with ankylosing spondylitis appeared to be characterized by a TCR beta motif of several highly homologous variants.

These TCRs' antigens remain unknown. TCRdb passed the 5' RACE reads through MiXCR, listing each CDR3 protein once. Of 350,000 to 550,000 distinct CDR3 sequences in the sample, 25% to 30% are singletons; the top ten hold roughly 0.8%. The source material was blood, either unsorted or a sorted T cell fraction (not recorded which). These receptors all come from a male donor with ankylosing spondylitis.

This CDR3 is CASTRTSGTKRPYEQYV. CDR3 in DNA: TGCGCCAGCACTAGGACTAGCGGGACGAAGAGACCCTACGAGCAGTACGTC. The chain carries TRBV5-1 and TRBJ2-7; the match to TRBD2 covers 12 bases. Losses at the gene ends were 6 bases for V and 2 bases for J; bases not matched to a gene: 12. This CDR3 region has 17 residues. Germline assignment: CDR1 SGHRS and CDR2 YFSETQ.

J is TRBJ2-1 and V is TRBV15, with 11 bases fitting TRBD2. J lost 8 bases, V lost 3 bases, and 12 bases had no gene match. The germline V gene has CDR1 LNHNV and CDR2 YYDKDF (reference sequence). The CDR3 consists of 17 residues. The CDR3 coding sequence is TGTGCCACCAGCAGGGGGCTAACTAGCGGGAGCTATGATGAGCAGTTCTTC. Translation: CATSRGLTSGSYDEQFF.

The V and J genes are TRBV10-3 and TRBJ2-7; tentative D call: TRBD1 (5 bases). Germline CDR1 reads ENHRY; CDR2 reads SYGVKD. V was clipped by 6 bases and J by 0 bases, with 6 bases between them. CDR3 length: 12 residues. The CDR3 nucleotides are TGTGCCATCAGCGACAGCTCCTACGAGCAGTACTTC. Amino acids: CAISDSSYEQYF.

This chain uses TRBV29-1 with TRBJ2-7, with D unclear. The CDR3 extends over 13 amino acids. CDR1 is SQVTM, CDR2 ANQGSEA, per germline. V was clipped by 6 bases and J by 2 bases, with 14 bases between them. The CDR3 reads CSVASNAPYEQYF. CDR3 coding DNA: TGCAGCGTGGCCAGTAATGCACCCTACGAGCAGTACTTC.

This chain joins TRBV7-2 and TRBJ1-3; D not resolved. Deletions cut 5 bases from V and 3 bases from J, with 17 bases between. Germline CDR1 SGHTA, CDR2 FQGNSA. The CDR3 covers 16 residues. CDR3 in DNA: TGTGCCAGCAGCCGAACGCGGACGGTTGATGGAAACACCATATATTTT. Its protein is CASSRTRTVDGNTIYF.

In DNA, the CDR3 is TGTGCCAGCAGCTTAAAAATCAGGACAGAGCATGCGAACACCGGGGAGCTGTTTTTT. Encoded protein: CASSLKIRTEHANTGELFF. J is TRBJ2-2 and V is TRBV11-2; TRBD1 might be the D (6 bases). CDR1 is SGHAT, CDR2 FQNNGV, per germline. The CDR3 runs to 19 residues. Trimming took off 2 bases at V and 0 bases at J, with 19 bases between the two ends.

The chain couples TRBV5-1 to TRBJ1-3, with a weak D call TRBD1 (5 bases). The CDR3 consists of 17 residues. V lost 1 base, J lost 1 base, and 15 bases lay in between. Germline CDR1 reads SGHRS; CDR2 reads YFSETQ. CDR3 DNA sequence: TGCGCCAGCAGCTTGCGTCCTCGGGGGGATTCTGGAAACACCATATATTTT. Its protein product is CASSLRPRGDSGNTIYF.

For the CDR3, the DNA is TGTGCTAGTGGTTTGGTAATTAGTGGAGGGGACACTGAAGCTTTCTTT. Translation: CASGLVISGGDTEAFF. The chain couples TRBV12-5 to TRBJ1-1; the D gene is possibly TRBD1 (5 bases). Germline values: CDR1 LGHNT, CDR2 FRNRAP. Trimming shortened V by 0 bases and J by 3 bases, and 14 bases separated the two germline ends. The CDR3 covers 16 residues. Using reference TRBV12-5 and TRBJ1-1 for the parts outside the CDR3, the full variable domain is DARVTQTPRHKVTEMGQEVTMRCQPILGHNTVFWYRQTMMQGLELLAYFRNRAPLDDSGMPKDRFSAEMPDATLATLKIQPSEPRDSAVYFCASGLVISGGDTEAFFGQGTRLTVV.

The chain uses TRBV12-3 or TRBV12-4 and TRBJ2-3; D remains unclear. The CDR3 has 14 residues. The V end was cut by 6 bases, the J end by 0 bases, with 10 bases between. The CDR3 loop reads CASSLTLSTDTQYF. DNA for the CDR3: TGTGCCAGCAGCTTGACACTTAGCACAGATACGCAGTATTTT.

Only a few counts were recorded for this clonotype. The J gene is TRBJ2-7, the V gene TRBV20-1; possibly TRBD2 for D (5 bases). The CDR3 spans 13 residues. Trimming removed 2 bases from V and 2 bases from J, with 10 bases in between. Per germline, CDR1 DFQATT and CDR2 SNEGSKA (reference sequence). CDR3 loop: CSARKLAAYEQYF. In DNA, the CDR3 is TGCAGTGCTAGAAAGCTAGCTGCCTACGAGCAGTACTTC.

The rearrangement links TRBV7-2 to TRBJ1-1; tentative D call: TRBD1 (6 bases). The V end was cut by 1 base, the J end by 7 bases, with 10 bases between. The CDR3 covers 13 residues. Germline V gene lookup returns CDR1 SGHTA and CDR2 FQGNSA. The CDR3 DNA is TGTGCCAGCAGCTTAGAAAGGGGGGGTGAAGCTTTCTTT. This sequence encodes CASSLERGGEAFF.

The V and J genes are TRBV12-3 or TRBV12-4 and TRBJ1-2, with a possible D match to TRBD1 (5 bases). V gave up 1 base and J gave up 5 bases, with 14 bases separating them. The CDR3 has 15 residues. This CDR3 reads CASSLEGPRGYGYTF. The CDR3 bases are TGTGCCAGCAGTTTAGAGGGACCCCGAGGGTATGGCTACACCTTC.

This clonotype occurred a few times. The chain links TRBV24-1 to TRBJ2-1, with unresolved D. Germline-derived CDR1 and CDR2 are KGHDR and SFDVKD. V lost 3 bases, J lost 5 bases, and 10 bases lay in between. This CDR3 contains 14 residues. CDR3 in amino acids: CATSDRAMDNEQFF. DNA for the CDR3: TGTGCCACCAGTGATAGGGCGATGGACAATGAGCAGTTCTTC.

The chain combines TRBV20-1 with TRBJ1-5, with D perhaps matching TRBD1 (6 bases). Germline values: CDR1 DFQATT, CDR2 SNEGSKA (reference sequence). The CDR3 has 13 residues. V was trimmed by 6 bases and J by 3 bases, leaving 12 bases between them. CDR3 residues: CSAGRGYNQPQHF. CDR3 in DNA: TGCAGTGCCGGGAGGGGGTACAATCAGCCCCAGCATTTT.

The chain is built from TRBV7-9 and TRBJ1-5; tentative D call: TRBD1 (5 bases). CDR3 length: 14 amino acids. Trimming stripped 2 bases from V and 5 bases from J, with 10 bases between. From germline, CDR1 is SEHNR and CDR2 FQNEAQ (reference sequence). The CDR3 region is CASSLMGRDQPQHF. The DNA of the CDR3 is TGTGCCAGCAGCTTAATGGGCAGGGATCAGCCCCAGCATTTT.

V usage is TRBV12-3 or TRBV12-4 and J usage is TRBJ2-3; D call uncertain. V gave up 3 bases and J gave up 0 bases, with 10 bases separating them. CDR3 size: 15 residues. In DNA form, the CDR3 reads TGTGCCAGCAGTTTGTGGTCACTCAGCACAGATACGCAGTATTTT. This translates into CASSLWSLSTDTQYF.